The rows below give T cell receptor beta chains drawn from one sample of a study of T cell responses to AZD1222 COVID-19 vaccine. Produced via immunoSEQ multiplex PCR; TCRdb's table is partial and in-frame only. Found here are approximately 120,000 clones, 93% of them singletons; the top ten hold 0.9% to 0.95%. The sample here was peripheral blood, taken on day 0 of AZD1222 vaccination. The receptors come from an adult in good health. CDR3s include the opening cysteine and the closing phenylalanine or tryptophan. A D gene is named only where the DNA matches it firmly. For some rows the clone size is stated as once, few or many, or as a class when expanded; others skip it.

TRBV10-3	TRBJ1-1	NA	NA	TGTGCCATCAAGGGGCAGGGAGGGTTGAACACTGAAGCTTTCTTT	CAIKGQGGLNTEAFF
TRBV30	TRBJ1-2	NA	TRBD1	TGTGCCTGGAGCGGACAGGGTCTCTATGGCTACACCTTC	CAWSGQGLYGYTF
TRBV2	TRBJ1-2	NA	NA	TGTGCCAGCAGTCTTCAGTATGGCTACACCTTC	CASSLQYGYTF
TRBV19	TRBJ1-3	NA	NA	TGTGCCAGTAGTCCACAGGTCGGTGGAAACACCATATATTTT	CASSPQVGGNTIYF
TRBV27	TRBJ1-4	NA	TRBD1	TGTGCCAGCAGCTTAGGACAGGGGTGGAATGAAAAACTGTTTTTT	CASSLGQGWNEKLFF
TRBV6-2/TRBV6-3	TRBJ1-1	once	NA	TGTGCCAGCAGTTACCTTCATCAGGGGACTGAAGCTTTCTTT	CASSYLHQGTEAFF
TRBV5-6	TRBJ2-1	NA	NA	TGTGCCAGCAGCCTTCCAGCTCTACGAGGGTACAATGAGCAGTTCTTC	CASSLPALRGYNEQFF
TRBV6-5	TRBJ1-1	NA	NA	TGTGCCAGCAGTTACTGGGGGGGCGGAAAGTCCGAAGCTTTCTTT	CASSYWGGGKSEAFF
TRBV7-8	TRBJ1-2	NA	NA	TGTGCCAGCAGGGCGGAAAACGACTATGGCTACACCTTC	CASRAENDYGYTF
TRBV6-5	TRBJ1-3	NA	NA	TGTGCCTCCAAACCTCCGGGCAGCGCTGGAAACACCATATATTTT	CASKPPGSAGNTIYF
TRBV30	TRBJ1-3	NA	NA	TGTGCCTGGAGTGTACTAGGGAAACCTGGAAACACCATATATTTT	CAWSVLGKPGNTIYF
TRBV7-2	TRBJ1-2	NA	NA	TGTGCCAGCAGCTCCGCCGGGGGCGTCTATGGCTACACCTTC	CASSSAGGVYGYTF
TRBV5-1	TRBJ2-3	NA	NA	TGCGCCAGCAGCCCGGGCGTTTGGGTCACAGATACGCAGTATTTT	CASSPGVWVTDTQYF
TRBV4-2	TRBJ2-7	NA	NA	TGTGCCAGCAGCCAAGAGCTGGGATCGGGCGAGCAGTACTTC	CASSQELGSGEQYF
TRBV15	TRBJ2-2	NA	TRBD2	TGTGCCACCAGCAGACTAGCGGGGGATACCGGGGAGCTGTTTTTT	CATSRLAGDTGELFF